These T cell receptor beta chains were read from a single sample in a study of T cells in Graves' hyperthyroidism and ophthalmopathy. In TCRdb, the multiplex PCR reads were re-called with MiXCR into one record per CDR3 protein. The sample holds roughly 400,000 distinct CDR3 sequences, about an eighth seen once. The sequenced sample consisted of blood. Source of these receptors: a man aged 45-65 years with Graves' ophthalmopathy. The conserved cysteine and the conserved F or W are not part of the CDR3 here.

TRBV4-1	ASSQVKSSGGRTDTQY
TRBV15	ATSRPWRAGEGGGPDTQY
TRBV6-1	ASSEALAAPRGYT
TRBV7-8	ASSLGRGSWGEGYT
TRBV20-1	SATGGGNYGYT
TRBV27	ASSFEGSYNSPLH
TRBV11-2	ASSPSDRNIQY
TRBV12-3/TRBV12-4	ASSLAAGLGQPQH
TRBV20-1	SGYPLAKDEQY
TRBV9	ASSEGVYNEQF
TRBV11-2	ASSLPLWRGNTDTQY
TRBV9	ASSLTTGTGGRDTQY
TRBV27	ASSFHRQDGNSPLH
TRBV11-3	ASTSLNEQF
TRBV12-3/TRBV12-4	ASSGGHEQF
TRBV7-9	ASSKIGGDNEQF
TRBV2	ASIVGGPSTEQY
TRBV3-1	ASSQEGLAETQY
TRBV19	ASNLHRGDINSPLH
TRBV4-1	ASSQEGGSVMNEQF
TRBV12-3/TRBV12-4	ASSGTGANSGNTIY
TRBV29-1	SVTSWDTEAF
TRBV12-3/TRBV12-4	ASTGEHRDYTGYEQY
TRBV3-1	ASSLRTTEAF
TRBV20-1	SAYLAGGPYEQY
TRBV7-7	ASSGGGAPQY
TRBV20-1	SARVTNPFREDYEQY
TRBV2	ASKQGGETQY
TRBV29-1	SVARAGTYNEQF
TRBV2	ASGERAYNEQF
TRBV2	ASSPKTGFRNTIY
TRBV6-1	ASSLNRDRSYNEQF
TRBV5-1	ASSLRWGAFENEQF
TRBV9	ASSVADRTYEQY
TRBV9	ASSVDGTTFYEQY
TRBV14	ASSQVSRSDYEQY
TRBV2	ASNRDRGGQPQH
TRBV20-1	SAGLRAQY
TRBV28	ASSPSGKTGELF
TRBV27	ASSPLRNQETQY
TRBV6-1	ATVGVTGGASYEQY
TRBV7-9	ASSFLVAAEAF
TRBV4-2	ASRNRPGLAVNEQF
TRBV3-1	ASGLAGLHEQY
TRBV6-5	ASSYTSGPDNTEAF
TRBV28	ASSSGAILYGYT
TRBV19	ASSIGDRGPINYGYT
TRBV29-1	SVVWRRPSTDTQY
TRBV10-3	AISEEDGTTNTGELF
TRBV6-1	ASSGGAPAQY
TRBV19	ASRWRAYTEAF
TRBV27	ASSLGWDTEAF
TRBV4-2	ASSHGDTQY
TRBV20-1	SARDLYEQY
TRBV29-1	SVEDVAWGAEKLF
TRBV3-1	ASSHWARGGEGTQY
TRBV27	ASSEQGRQPQH
TRBV20-1	SGRGDRETQY
TRBV10-3	ATVSGAGAYEQY